The clone carrying this TCR beta chain turned up a few times. As yet, its antigen is unknown. TCRdb used MiXCR to reprocess the reads, holding one entry per CDR3 protein. The sample lists around 310,000 distinct CDR3 sequences, roughly 16% seen once, with 12% in the top ten. Germline trimming cut 0 bases from V and 4 bases from J; bases unmatched to any gene: 8. The germline gives CDR1 LGHNA, CDR2 YSLEER. The CDR3 is 16 residues long. The data originate from a study of T cell repertoires in cytomegalovirus infection. Study details: Public TCR beta signature analysis indicated the presence of both CMV infection and matching HLA type.

Findings of the study overall: The response measured ex vivo was dominated by TCR beta clonotypes (HLA-C-restricted and CMV-specific).

The clonotype comes from a human donor in good health (CMV status not recorded). Some clones in this sample may be carry-over from other donors' samples. The sample was PBMCs. The genes are TRBV4-3 and TRBJ2-5; 7 bases are shared with TRBD1. The CDR3 sequence: CASSQDLGAGGETQYF. In nucleotides, the CDR3 is TGCGCCAGCAGCCAAGATCTAGGCGCAGGGGGAGAGACCCAGTACTTC.